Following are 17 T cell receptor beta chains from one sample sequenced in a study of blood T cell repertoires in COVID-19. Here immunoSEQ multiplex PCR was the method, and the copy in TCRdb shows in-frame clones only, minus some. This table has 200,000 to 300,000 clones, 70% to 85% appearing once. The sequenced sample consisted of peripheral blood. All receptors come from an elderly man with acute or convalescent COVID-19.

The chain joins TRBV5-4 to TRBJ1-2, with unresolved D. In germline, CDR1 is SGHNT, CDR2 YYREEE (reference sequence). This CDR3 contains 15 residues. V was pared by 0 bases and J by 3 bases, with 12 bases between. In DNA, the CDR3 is TGTGCCAGCAGCTTGGTAGCCCGCGGGGACTATGGCTACACCTTC. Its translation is CASSLVARGDYGYTF.

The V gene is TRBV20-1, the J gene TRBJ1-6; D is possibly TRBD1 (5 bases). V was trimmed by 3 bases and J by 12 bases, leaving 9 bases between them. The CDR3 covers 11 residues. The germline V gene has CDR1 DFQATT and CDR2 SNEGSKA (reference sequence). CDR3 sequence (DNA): TGCAGTGCTAGTGGGCAGGGACCCCTCCACTTT. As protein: CSASGQGPLHF.

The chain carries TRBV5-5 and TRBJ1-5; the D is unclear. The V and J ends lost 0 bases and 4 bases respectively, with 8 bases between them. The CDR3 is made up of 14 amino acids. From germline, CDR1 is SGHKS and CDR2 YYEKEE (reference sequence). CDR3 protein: CASSLGRSNQPQHF. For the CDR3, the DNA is TGTGCCAGCAGCTTGGGGAGGTCGAATCAGCCCCAGCATTTT.

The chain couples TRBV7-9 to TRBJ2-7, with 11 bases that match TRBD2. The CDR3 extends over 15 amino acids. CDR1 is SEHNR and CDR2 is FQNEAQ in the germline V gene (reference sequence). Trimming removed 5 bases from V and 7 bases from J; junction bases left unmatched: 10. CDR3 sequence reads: CASSQIAGGPGEQYF. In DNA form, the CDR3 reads TGTGCCAGCAGCCAGATAGCGGGAGGGCCGGGGGAGCAGTACTTC.

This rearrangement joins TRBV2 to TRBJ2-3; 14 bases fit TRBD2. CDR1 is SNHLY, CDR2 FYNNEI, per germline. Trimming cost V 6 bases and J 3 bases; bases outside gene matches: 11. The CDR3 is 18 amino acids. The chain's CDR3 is CASRGERRLAGGTDTQYF. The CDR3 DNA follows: TGTGCCAGCAGGGGGGAGAGGAGACTAGCGGGAGGGACAGATACGCAGTATTTT.

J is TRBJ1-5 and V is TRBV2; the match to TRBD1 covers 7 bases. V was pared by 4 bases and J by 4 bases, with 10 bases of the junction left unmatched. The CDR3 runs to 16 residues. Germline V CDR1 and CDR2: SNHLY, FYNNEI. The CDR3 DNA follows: TGTGCCAGCAGTGCACACTGGGACAGCCGAAATCAGCCCCAGCATTTT. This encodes CASSAHWDSRNQPQHF.

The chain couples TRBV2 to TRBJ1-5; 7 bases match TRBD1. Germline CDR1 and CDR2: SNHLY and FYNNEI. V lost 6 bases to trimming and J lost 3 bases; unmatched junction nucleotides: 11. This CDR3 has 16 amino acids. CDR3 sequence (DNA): TGTGCCAGCAGCCAAATGGTGGGACAGCCCAATCAGCCCCAGCATTTT. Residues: CASSQMVGQPNQPQHF.

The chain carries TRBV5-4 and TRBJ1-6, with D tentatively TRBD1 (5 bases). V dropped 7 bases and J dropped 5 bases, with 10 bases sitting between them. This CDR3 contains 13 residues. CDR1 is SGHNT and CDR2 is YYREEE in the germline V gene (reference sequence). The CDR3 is CASAGGNNSPLHF. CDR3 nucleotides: TGTGCCAGCGCCGGGGGTAATAATTCACCCCTCCACTTT.

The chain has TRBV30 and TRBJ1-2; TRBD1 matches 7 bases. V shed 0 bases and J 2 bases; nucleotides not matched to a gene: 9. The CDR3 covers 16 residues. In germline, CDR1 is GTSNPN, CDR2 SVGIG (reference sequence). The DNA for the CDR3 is TGTGCCTGGAGTGTAAGGACAGGAGGCGTCAACTATGGCTACACCTTC. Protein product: CAWSVRTGGVNYGYTF.

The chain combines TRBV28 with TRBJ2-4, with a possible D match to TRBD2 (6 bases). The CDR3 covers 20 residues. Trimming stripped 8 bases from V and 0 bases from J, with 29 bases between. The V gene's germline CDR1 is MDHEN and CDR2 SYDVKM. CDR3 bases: TGTGCCAGCGGACGGGGGTTTACCGGGCAGGCCACCGTAGCCAAAAACATTCAGTACTTC. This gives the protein CASGRGFTGQATVAKNIQYF.

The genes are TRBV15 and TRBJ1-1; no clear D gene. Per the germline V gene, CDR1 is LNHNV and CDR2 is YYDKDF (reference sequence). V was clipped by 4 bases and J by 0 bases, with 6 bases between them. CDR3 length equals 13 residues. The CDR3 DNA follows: TGTGCCACCAGCACAGGTATGAACACTGAAGCTTTCTTT. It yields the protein CATSTGMNTEAFF.

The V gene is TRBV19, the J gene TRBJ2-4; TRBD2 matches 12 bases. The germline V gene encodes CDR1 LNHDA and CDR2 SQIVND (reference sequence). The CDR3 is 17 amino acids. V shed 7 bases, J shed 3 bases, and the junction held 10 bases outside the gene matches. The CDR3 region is CASTSGRAYRGKNIQYF. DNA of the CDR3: TGTGCCAGTACTAGCGGGAGGGCATATAGAGGCAAAAACATTCAGTACTTC.

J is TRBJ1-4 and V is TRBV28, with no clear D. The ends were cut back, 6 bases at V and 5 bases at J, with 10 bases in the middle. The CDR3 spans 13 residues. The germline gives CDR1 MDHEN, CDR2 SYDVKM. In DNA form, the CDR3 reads TGTGCCAGCAGCATCCCGGGGAATGAAAAACTGTTTTTT. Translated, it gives CASSIPGNEKLFF.

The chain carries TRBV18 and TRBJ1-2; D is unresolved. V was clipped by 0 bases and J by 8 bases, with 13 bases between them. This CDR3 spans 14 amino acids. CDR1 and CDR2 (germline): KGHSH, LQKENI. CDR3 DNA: TGTGCCAGCTCACCACCGGTCAGGCCCTCGGGCTACACCTTC. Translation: CASSPPVRPSGYTF.

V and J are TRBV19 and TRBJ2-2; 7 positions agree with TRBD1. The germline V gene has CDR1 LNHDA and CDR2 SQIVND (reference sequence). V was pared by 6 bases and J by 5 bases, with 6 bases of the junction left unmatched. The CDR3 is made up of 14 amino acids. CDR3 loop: CASSLPTGTGELFF. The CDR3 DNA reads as TGTGCCAGTAGCTTGCCGACAGGGACCGGGGAGCTGTTTTTT.

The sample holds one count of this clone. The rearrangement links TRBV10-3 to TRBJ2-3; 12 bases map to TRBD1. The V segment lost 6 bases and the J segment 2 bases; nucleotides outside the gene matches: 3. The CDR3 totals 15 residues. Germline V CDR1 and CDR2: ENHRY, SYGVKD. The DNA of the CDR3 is TGTGCCATCAGACCGGGACAGGGGGCCACAGATACGCAGTATTTT. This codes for CAIRPGQGATDTQYF.

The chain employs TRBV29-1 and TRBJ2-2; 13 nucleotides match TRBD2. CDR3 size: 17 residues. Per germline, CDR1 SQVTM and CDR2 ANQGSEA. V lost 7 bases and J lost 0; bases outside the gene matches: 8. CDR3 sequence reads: CSAFGLAGEPNTGELFF. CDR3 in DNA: TGCAGCGCCTTTGGACTAGCGGGAGAACCGAACACCGGGGAGCTGTTTTTT.